This TCR beta chain was retrieved from a study of blood T cell repertoires in COVID-19. Overall study: Specimens from acute and convalescent COVID-19 originated in the United States, Italy and Spain.

Using immunoSEQ multiplex PCR, the repertoire was profiled, and TCRdb retains in-frame clones only, with some absent. The sample lists about 68,000 clones; 89% were seen once. The germline V gene has CDR1 SGHNT and CDR2 YYREEE (reference sequence). The CDR3 covers 14 residues. V was clipped by 1 base and J by 5 bases, with 9 bases between them. This chain joins TRBV5-4 and TRBJ1-4; no reliable D call. The clonotype was recovered from a man aged 45-65 years with active COVID-19. The sequencing input was peripheral blood. The chain's CDR3 is CASSLSQENEKLFF. The CDR3, as DNA: TGTGCCAGCAGCTTGAGCCAGGAAAATGAAAAACTGTTTTTT.